The 6 T cell receptor beta chains presented below share a single source sample, sequenced in a study of T cell responses to AZD1222 COVID-19 vaccine. Profiled with immunoSEQ multiplex PCR; TCRdb holds only in-frame clones, not every one. The sample includes 200,000 or so clones, approximately 94% of them seen just once. The sequencing here drew on peripheral blood, taken on day 0 of AZD1222 vaccination. These receptors were taken from an adult in good health.

Here the CDR3 DNA reads TGTGCCAGCAGTTACTCGTCAGACCCTGAAGCTTTCTTT. This sequence encodes CASSYSSDPEAFF. This chain joins TRBV6-5 and TRBJ1-1, with D unresolved. The CDR3 length is 13 residues. CDR1 MNHEY and CDR2 SVGAGI come from the germline V gene. Trimming took off 0 bases at V and 6 bases at J, with 8 bases between the two ends.

The chain couples TRBV7-9 to TRBJ2-1; possibly TRBD1 for D (6 bases). Germline CDR1 reads SEHNR; CDR2 reads FQNEAQ (reference sequence). This CDR3 comprises 14 residues. Trimming took off 4 bases at V and 6 bases at J, with 13 bases between the two ends. This CDR3 is CASSYSTGSNEQFF. CDR3 nucleotides: TGTGCCAGCAGCTACTCCACAGGGAGCAATGAGCAGTTCTTC.

This clone was recorded only once. The rearrangement joins TRBV18 to TRBJ1-2, with 8 bases that match TRBD1. Trimming at V came to 1 base and at J to 5 bases, leaving 15 bases not matched to a gene. The CDR3 loop spans 18 amino acids. From germline, CDR1 is KGHSH and CDR2 LQKENI. This CDR3 is CASSPRTGPTISRYGYTF. CDR3 nucleotides: TGTGCCAGCTCACCACGGACAGGGCCTACTATTTCACGGTATGGCTACACCTTC.

V gene TRBV28 combines with J gene TRBJ1-2; 9 bases are shared with TRBD1. This CDR3 contains 15 residues. V lost 5 bases, J lost 4 bases, and 8 bases stayed unmatched. Per the germline V gene, CDR1 is MDHEN and CDR2 is SYDVKM. The CDR3 protein is CASSAAGTGIYGYTF. For the CDR3, the DNA is TGTGCCAGCAGTGCAGCCGGGACAGGGATCTATGGCTACACCTTC.

The V call is TRBV5-6, the J call TRBJ2-1, with D hard to call. V shed 4 bases and J shed 3 bases, with 14 bases lying between them. The V gene's germline CDR1 is SGHDT and CDR2 YYEEEE. The CDR3 runs 15 residues. The CDR3 reads CASSTTRTVYNEQFF. CDR3 bases: TGTGCCAGCAGCACAACAAGGACGGTCTACAATGAGCAGTTCTTC.

This chain joins TRBV2 and TRBJ1-1, with D uncertain. V lost 3 bases, J lost 0 bases, and 8 bases lay in between. The germline CDR1 and CDR2 sequences are SNHLY and FYNNEI. The CDR3 spans 14 residues. CDR3 residues: CASSEEALNTEAFF. In DNA, the CDR3 is TGTGCCAGCAGTGAGGAGGCCCTGAACACTGAAGCTTTCTTT.